Shown below are 9 T cell receptor beta chains from a single sample sequenced in a study of T cell repertoires in cytomegalovirus infection. TCRdb re-called the reads with MiXCR, one entry per CDR3 protein. The sample carries 200,000 to 250,000 distinct CDR3 sequences, 35% to 45% recorded once. For these receptors, no antigen is known. Source: CD8+ T cells from cultured PBMCs, taken from culture after CMV antigen stimulation. Source of these receptors: a human donor in good health (CMV status not recorded). Some clones in this sample may be carry-over from other donors' samples.

The chain couples TRBV6-2 or TRBV6-3 to TRBJ1-1; 8 bases align to TRBD1. The CDR3 runs to 19 residues. The trim removed 4 bases at V and 1 base at J, leaving 17 bases unmatched. Germline V gene data show CDR1 as MNHEY and CDR2 as SVGEGT. The CDR3 region is CASSLRQGTDSYRNTEAFF. CDR3 bases: TGTGCCAGCAGTTTAAGACAGGGGACGGACTCTTACCGGAACACTGAAGCTTTCTTT.

This clonotype was counted only a few times. The CDR3 bases are TGTGCCAGCAGTTTATTTGCCTTTTCCTACGAGCAGTACTTC. Amino acid sequence: CASSLFAFSYEQYF. This chain connects TRBV28 to TRBJ2-7; D is unresolved. Per the germline V gene, CDR1 is MDHEN and CDR2 is SYDVKM. Trimming cost V 1 base and J 1 base, with 8 bases left between them. CDR3 size: 14 residues.

This clonotype has ten or more counts. The V call is TRBV7-2, the J call TRBJ1-4, with D maybe TRBD1 (5 bases). The CDR3 is 15 residues long. Germline loops: CDR1 SGHTA, CDR2 FQGNSA. Trimming took off 1 base at V and 0 bases at J, with 6 bases between the two ends. The CDR3 DNA reads TGTGCCAGCAGCTTAGACAGGTCAACTAATGAAAAACTGTTTTTT. This sequence encodes CASSLDRSTNEKLFF.

The sample holds a few counts of this clonotype. This chain uses TRBV4-1 with TRBJ2-7; a weak D match, TRBD1 (6 bases). The V end lost 0 bases, the J end lost 0 bases, and 12 bases lay between the germline ends. CDR1 MGHRA and CDR2 YSYEKL come from the germline V gene. This CDR3 spans 16 amino acids. DNA of the CDR3: TGCGCCAGCAGCCAAGATTCCCCGGACAGCTCCTACGAGCAGTACTTC. Its translation: CASSQDSPDSSYEQYF.

This clonotype was counted only a few times. The rearrangement links TRBV7-9 to TRBJ2-1; 7 bases match TRBD2. Looked up from germline, CDR1 is SEHNR and CDR2 is FQNEAQ (reference sequence). The CDR3 has 15 residues. V dropped 4 bases and J dropped 2; count of bases not matched to a gene: 5. CDR3 nucleotides: TGTGCCAGCAGCTCCCGACTAGCTCCCTACAATGAGCAGTTCTTC. Translation gives CASSSRLAPYNEQFF.

The chain links TRBV11-2 to TRBJ2-2; the match to TRBD2 covers 11 bases. Looked up from germline, CDR1 is SGHAT and CDR2 is FQNNGV. The CDR3 is 18 residues long. Trimming cost V 2 bases and J 0 bases; bases outside gene matches: 5. This chain's CDR3 is CASSLWASGGTNTGELFF. For the CDR3, the DNA is TGTGCCAGCAGCTTATGGGCTAGCGGGGGGACGAACACCGGGGAGCTGTTTTTT.

The V and J genes are TRBV7-3 and TRBJ1-1; D gene ambiguous. The CDR3 runs to 14 residues. V was pared by 5 bases and J by 3 bases, with 13 bases between. Looked up from germline, CDR1 is SGHTA and CDR2 is FQGTGA. The CDR3 is CASSPSGDDTEAFF. CDR3 bases: TGTGCCAGCAGCCCATCGGGCGATGACACTGAAGCTTTCTTT.

The table lists this clonotype with many counts. The chain has TRBV6-6 and TRBJ1-1; D uncertain. Germline V gene sequence: CDR1 MNHNY, CDR2 SVGAGI (reference sequence). V shed 5 bases and J shed 2 bases, with 9 bases lying between them. The CDR3 has 13 residues. The CDR3 DNA follows: TGTGCCAGCAGTACCCTGGGTAACACTGAAGCTTTCTTT. It encodes CASSTLGNTEAFF.

The gene calls are TRBV7-9 and TRBJ2-2, with TRBD2 matching 7 bases. The CDR3 is 15 amino acids. Losses at the gene ends were 5 bases for V and 5 bases for J; bases not matched to a gene: 8. Per the germline V gene, CDR1 is SEHNR and CDR2 is FQNEAQ (reference sequence). The CDR3 DNA sequence: TGTGCCAGCAGCACAAGCGGGGCAGGAACCGGGGAGCTGTTTTTT. Residues: CASSTSGAGTGELFF.